The clone carrying this T cell receptor beta chain occurred a few times. The antigen is unknown. After 5'RACE with constant-segment primers, TCR alpha and TCR beta cDNA libraries carrying sample barcodes and UMIs were obtained. A single record per CDR3 protein comes from TCRdb applying MiXCR to the 5' RACE reads. The sample holds 190,000 or so distinct CDR3 sequences; roughly a fifth are singletons and the top ten take roughly 23%. The trim removed 7 bases at V and 1 base at J, leaving 12 bases unmatched. Germline V gives CDR1 SGHRS, CDR2 YFSETQ. This CDR3 spans 17 amino acids. This entry belongs to a study of T-cell memory formation after mild COVID-19. Notes on the study in general: Clones from the second wave (peaking day 37) had unconfirmed SARS-CoV-2 specificity.

This chain connects TRBV5-1 to TRBJ2-1; 9 positions agree with TRBD2. The clonotype was recovered from an adult woman who had mild COVID-19 (a few samples of this study predate the infection). Cell type and time point are not known. Sequenced: PBMCs or a T cell subset sorted from them (not recorded which). The CDR3 sequence is CASCPETSGPSYNEQFF. CDR3 sequence (DNA): TGCGCCAGCTGTCCCGAGACTAGCGGACCGTCCTACAATGAGCAGTTCTTC.